These T cell receptor beta chains were read from a single sample in a study of molecular identifiers for immune sequencing clone quantification. Each CDR3 protein is one row after TCRdb ran MiXCR on the PCR reads. The sample holds about 54,000 distinct CDR3 sequences, 25% seen once. Sequencing was carried out using naive CD8+ T cells from blood, with Jurkat cell RNA spiked in. The receptor set was obtained from a human donor in good health. Some libraries in this study had Jurkat cell RNA spiked in. Both conserved end residues are trimmed from each CDR3.

v_call: TRBV7-9; j_call: TRBJ2-1; cdr3_aa: ASSSTSGGYNEQF
v_call: TRBV4-3; j_call: TRBJ2-1; cdr3_aa: ASSPRPDISYDEQF
v_call: TRBV6-2/TRBV6-3; j_call: TRBJ2-7; cdr3_aa: ASRAGTQGGYEQY
v_call: TRBV7-4; j_call: TRBJ2-2; cdr3_aa: ASSFKGSDTGELF
v_call: TRBV6-5; j_call: TRBJ2-7; cdr3_aa: ASSYYRGTYEQY
v_call: TRBV4-1; j_call: TRBJ2-7; cdr3_aa: ASSQDPTTGDEQY
v_call: TRBV6-1; j_call: TRBJ2-1; cdr3_aa: ASSADRVGF
v_call: TRBV6-2/TRBV6-3; j_call: TRBJ1-2; cdr3_aa: ASREGTYYGYT
v_call: TRBV7-9; j_call: TRBJ1-5; cdr3_aa: ASSLGGEPQH
v_call: TRBV5-1; j_call: TRBJ2-7; cdr3_aa: ASSFSGDSYEQY
v_call: TRBV24-1; j_call: TRBJ2-2; cdr3_aa: AIGTGTGELF
v_call: TRBV7-9; j_call: TRBJ2-7; cdr3_aa: ASSLSSTGEQY
v_call: TRBV19; j_call: TRBJ1-2; cdr3_aa: ASSIDTTYGYT
v_call: TRBV13; j_call: TRBJ1-1; cdr3_aa: ASSLGLVNTEAF
v_call: TRBV6-2/TRBV6-3; j_call: TRBJ1-5; cdr3_aa: ASSNPTGQKSNQPQH
v_call: TRBV6-5; j_call: TRBJ2-7; cdr3_aa: ASSTLDSPYEQY
v_call: TRBV7-3; j_call: TRBJ2-3; cdr3_aa: ASSLSRTEGFTDTQY
v_call: TRBV6-5; j_call: TRBJ1-2; cdr3_aa: ASRTPRAGTGGFYGYT
v_call: TRBV7-9; j_call: TRBJ2-1; cdr3_aa: ASIDQGRQNNEQF
v_call: TRBV2; j_call: TRBJ2-1; cdr3_aa: ASSDFGGEYNQQF
v_call: TRBV19; j_call: TRBJ2-1; cdr3_aa: ASSRGLNEQF
v_call: TRBV5-6; j_call: TRBJ2-7; cdr3_aa: ASSFQETYVQY